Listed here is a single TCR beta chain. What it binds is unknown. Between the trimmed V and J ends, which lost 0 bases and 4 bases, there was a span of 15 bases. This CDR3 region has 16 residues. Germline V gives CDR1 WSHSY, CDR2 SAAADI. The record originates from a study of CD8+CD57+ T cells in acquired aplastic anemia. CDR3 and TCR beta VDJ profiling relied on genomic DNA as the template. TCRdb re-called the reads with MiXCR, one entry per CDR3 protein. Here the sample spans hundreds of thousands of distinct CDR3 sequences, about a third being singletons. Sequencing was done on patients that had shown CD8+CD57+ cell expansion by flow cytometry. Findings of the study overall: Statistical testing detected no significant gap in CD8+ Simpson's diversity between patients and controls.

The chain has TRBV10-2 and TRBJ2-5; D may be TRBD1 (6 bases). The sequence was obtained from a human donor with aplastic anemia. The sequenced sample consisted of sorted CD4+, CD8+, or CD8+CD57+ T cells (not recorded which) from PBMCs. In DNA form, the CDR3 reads TGCGCCAGCAGTGAGTCTGAATCGGGCAGGGGAGAGACCCAGTACTTC. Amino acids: CASSESESGRGETQYF.